This TCR beta chain emerged from a study of T cell responses to AZD1222 COVID-19 vaccine. About the study: Researchers grouped second doses given at about 4 or about 12 weeks into one pool. Study-wide points: Among the donors, most were white British and more were female, and clonal diversity was possibly underestimated.

Germline loops: CDR1 SGHTA, CDR2 FQGNSA. The germline V and J ends were trimmed by 3 bases and 1 base, with 12 bases remaining between them. CDR3 size: 15 residues. In regard to this clone: Its cognate antigen is unknown.

Assay used: immunoSEQ multiplex PCR; TCRdb lists only in-frame clones, some missing. The data show approximately 150,000 clones, approximately 90% seen once. The starting material was peripheral blood, obtained on day 0 of AZD1222 vaccination. The origin of this receptor is an adult in good health. The chain links TRBV7-2 to TRBJ1-1; no firm D call. The DNA of the CDR3 is TGTGCCAGCAGCTTGGGGATCGGAGGGAACACTGAAGCTTTCTTT. Translated, it gives CASSLGIGGNTEAFF.